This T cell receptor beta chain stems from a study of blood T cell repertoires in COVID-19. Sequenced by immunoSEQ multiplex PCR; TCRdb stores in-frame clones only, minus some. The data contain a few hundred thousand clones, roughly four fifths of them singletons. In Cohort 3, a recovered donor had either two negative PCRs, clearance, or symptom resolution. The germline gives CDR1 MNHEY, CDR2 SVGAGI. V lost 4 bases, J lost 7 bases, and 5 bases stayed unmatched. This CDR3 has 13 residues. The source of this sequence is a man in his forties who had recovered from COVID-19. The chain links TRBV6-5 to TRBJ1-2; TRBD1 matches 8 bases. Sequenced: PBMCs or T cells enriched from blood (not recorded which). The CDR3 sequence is CASSSTGGGGYTF. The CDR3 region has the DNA TGTGCCAGCAGTTCCACAGGGGGGGGTGGCTACACCTTC.